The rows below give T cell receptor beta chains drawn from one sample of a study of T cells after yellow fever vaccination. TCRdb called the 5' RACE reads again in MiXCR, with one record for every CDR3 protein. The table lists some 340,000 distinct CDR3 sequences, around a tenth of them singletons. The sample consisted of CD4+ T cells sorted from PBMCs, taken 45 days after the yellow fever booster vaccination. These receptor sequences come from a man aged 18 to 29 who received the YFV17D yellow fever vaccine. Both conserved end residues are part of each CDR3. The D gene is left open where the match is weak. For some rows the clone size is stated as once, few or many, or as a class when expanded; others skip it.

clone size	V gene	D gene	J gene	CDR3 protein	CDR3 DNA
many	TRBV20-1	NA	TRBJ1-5	CSAVKGKADQPQHF	TGCAGTGCGGTAAAAGGGAAGGCAGATCAGCCCCAGCATTTT
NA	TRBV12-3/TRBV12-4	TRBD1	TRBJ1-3	CASRPTGSGNSIYF	TGTGCCAGCAGGCCGACAGGGTCTGGAAACAGCATATATTTT
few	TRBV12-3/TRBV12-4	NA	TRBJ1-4	CASSLIQNEKLFF	TGTGCCAGCAGTTTAATACAGAATGAAAAACTGTTTTTT
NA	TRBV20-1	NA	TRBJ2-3	CSAGSSDSTDTQYF	TGCAGTGCTGGAAGTAGCGATAGCACAGATACGCAGTATTTT
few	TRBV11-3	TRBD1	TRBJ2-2	CASSATTGFGELFF	TGTGCCAGCAGCGCGACGACAGGGTTCGGGGAGCTGTTTTTT
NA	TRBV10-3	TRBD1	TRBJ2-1	CAISEPGQVMGEQFF	TGTGCCATCAGTGAGCCGGGACAGGTGATGGGTGAGCAGTTCTTC
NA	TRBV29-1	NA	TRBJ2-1	CSHSRVGSYNEQFF	TGCAGCCACTCCAGGGTTGGCTCCTACAATGAGCAGTTCTTC
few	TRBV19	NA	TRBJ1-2	CASSTGSANYGYTF	TGTGCCAGTAGTACAGGCAGCGCTAACTATGGCTACACCTTC
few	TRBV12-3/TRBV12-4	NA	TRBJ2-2	CASSPTAPALFF	TGTGCCAGCAGCCCTACAGCCCCGGCGCTGTTTTTT
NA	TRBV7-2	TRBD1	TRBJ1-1	CASSSQTGTEAFF	TGTGCCAGCAGCTCCCAGACAGGGACTGAAGCTTTCTTT
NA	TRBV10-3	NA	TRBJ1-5	CAISESSGLGDNQPQHF	TGTGCCATCAGTGAGTCCTCTGGTTTAGGGGACAATCAGCCCCAGCATTTT
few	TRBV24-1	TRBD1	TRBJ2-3	CATSANGQGIDTQYF	TGTGCCACCAGTGCGAATGGACAGGGTATAGATACGCAGTATTTT
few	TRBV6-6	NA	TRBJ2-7	CASSYFPSRGDEQYF	TGTGCCAGCAGTTACTTCCCCTCAAGGGGGGACGAGCAGTACTTC
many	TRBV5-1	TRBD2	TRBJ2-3	CASSPTSSGELQDTQYF	TGCGCCAGCAGCCCGACCTCTAGCGGGGAGCTTCAAGATACGCAGTATTTT
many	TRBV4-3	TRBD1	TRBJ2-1	CASSSRGPGQSLYNEQFF	TGCGCCAGCAGCTCCCGAGGACCGGGACAGAGCCTCTACAATGAGCAGTTCTTC
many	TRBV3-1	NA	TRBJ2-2	CASSPLARGETTGELFF	TGTGCCAGCAGCCCCCTCGCGAGAGGGGAGACCACCGGGGAGCTGTTTTTT
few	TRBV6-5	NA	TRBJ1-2	CASSHRWKNYGYTF	TGTGCCAGCAGTCACAGGTGGAAAAACTATGGCTACACCTTC
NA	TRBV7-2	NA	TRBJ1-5	CASSMRSPGNTKYSNQPQHF	TGTGCCAGCAGTATGAGGAGCCCGGGCAACACTAAATATAGCAATCAGCCCCAGCATTTT
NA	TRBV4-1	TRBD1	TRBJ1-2	CASSQVVRDRRLGYGYTF	TGCGCCAGCAGCCAAGTAGTCCGGGACAGGCGTTTAGGCTATGGCTACACCTTC
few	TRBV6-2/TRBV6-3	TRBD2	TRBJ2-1	CASVWPSGGADEQFF	TGTGCCAGCGTTTGGCCCAGCGGGGGGGCGGATGAGCAGTTCTTC
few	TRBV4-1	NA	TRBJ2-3	CASSATTTGVDTQYF	TGCGCCAGCAGCGCCACCACGACTGGGGTGGATACGCAGTATTTT
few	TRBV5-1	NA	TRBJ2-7	CASSLEAIHDEQYF	TGCGCCAGCAGCTTGGAAGCTATCCACGACGAGCAGTACTTC
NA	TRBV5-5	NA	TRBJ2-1	CASSPLGGPNEQFF	TGTGCCAGCAGCCCATTGGGGGGGCCCAATGAGCAGTTCTTC
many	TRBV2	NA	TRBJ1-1	CASNSDRGTEAFF	TGTGCCAGCAATTCGGACAGAGGCACTGAAGCTTTCTTT
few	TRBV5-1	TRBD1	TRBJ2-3	CASSLARDRVPDTQYF	TGCGCCAGCAGCTTGGCCCGGGACAGGGTTCCAGATACGCAGTATTTT
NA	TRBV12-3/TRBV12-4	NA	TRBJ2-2	CASRGSGELFF	TGTGCCAGCAGAGGGTCCGGGGAGCTGTTTTTT
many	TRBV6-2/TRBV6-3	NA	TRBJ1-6	CASSSQGDSPLHF	TGTGCCAGCAGCTCCCAAGGCGATTCACCCCTCCACTTT
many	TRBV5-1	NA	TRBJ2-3	CASSLAATLGVDTQYF	TGCGCCAGCAGCTTGGCCGCAACTCTGGGGGTAGATACGCAGTATTTT
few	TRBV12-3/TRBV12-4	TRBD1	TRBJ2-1	CASSFGRGLSYNEQFF	TGTGCCAGCAGTTTTGGCAGGGGGCTTTCCTACAATGAGCAGTTCTTC
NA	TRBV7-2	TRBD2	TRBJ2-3	CASSLRGVAGGSRQYF	TGTGCCAGCAGCTTACGAGGTGTAGCGGGGGGGAGCCGCCAGTATTTT
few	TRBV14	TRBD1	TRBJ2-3	CASSDRQGTGTDTQYF	TGTGCCAGCAGCGACCGACAGGGGACGGGCACAGATACGCAGTATTTT
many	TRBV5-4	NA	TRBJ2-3	CASSSDKDHTDTQYF	TGTGCCAGCAGCTCGGACAAGGACCACACAGATACGCAGTATTTT
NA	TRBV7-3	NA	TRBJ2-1	CASSFTGTGTNEQFF	TGTGCCAGCAGCTTTACCGGGACCGGGACCAATGAGCAGTTCTTC
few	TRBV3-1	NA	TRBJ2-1	CASKIGQSYNEQFF	TGTGCCAGCAAGATCGGACAGTCCTACAATGAGCAGTTCTTC
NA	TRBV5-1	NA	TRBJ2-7	CASSVSAGALALQQYF	TGCGCCAGCAGCGTCTCCGCAGGAGCCTTGGCATTACAGCAGTACTTC
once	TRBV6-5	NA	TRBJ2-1	CASSSNEQFF	TGTGCCAGCAGCAGCAATGAGCAGTTCTTC
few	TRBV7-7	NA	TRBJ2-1	CASSLGPPNEQFF	TGTGCTAGCAGCTTGGGACCACCCAATGAGCAGTTCTTC
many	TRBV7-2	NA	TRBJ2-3	CASSLRPTDTQYF	TGTGCCAGCAGCTTACGCCCCACAGATACGCAGTATTTT
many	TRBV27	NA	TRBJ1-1	CASSLRGYTEAFF	TGTGCCAGCAGTTTAAGGGGTTACACTGAAGCTTTCTTT
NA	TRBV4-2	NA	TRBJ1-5	CASSQGGGDGNNQPQHF	TGTGCCAGCAGCCAAGGGGGTGGGGATGGTAACAATCAGCCCCAGCATTTT
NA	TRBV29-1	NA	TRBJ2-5	CSVRNRFQETQYF	TGCAGCGTTAGAAACAGGTTTCAAGAGACCCAGTACTTC
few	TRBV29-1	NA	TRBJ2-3	CSAGTQADTQYF	TGCAGCGCGGGGACCCAGGCGGATACGCAGTATTTT